The clone carrying this T cell receptor (beta chain) was recorded a few times. Clones were sequenced by immunoSEQ multiplex PCR, and TCRdb holds only the in-frame ones, with some missing. The table has 300,000 or so clones, 80% to 95% seen once; the top ten hold 1.1%. The data originate from a study of blood T cell repertoires in COVID-19. This CDR3 contains 15 residues. The germline CDR1 and CDR2 sequences are SNHLY and FYNNEI. Trimming removed 3 bases at V and 8 bases at J, with 19 bases between. Sequencing input: PBMCs or T cells enriched from blood (not recorded which). This TCR came from a young woman who had recovered from COVID-19. V is TRBV2 and J is TRBJ1-2; a weak D match, TRBD1 (6 bases). CDR3 sequence: CASSDQSRGFSGYTF. CDR3 sequence (DNA): TGTGCCAGCAGTGATCAATCGAGGGGGTTCTCGGGCTACACCTTC. The full variable domain, in which reference TRBV2 and TRBJ1-2 provide the parts outside the CDR3, is EPEVTQTPSHQVTQMGQEVILRCVPISNHLYFYWYRQILGQKVEFLVSFYNNEISEKSEIFDDQFSVERPDGSNFTLKIRSTKLEDSAMYFCASSDQSRGFSGYTFGSGTRLTVV.